The 29 T cell receptor beta chains below all came from one sample that was sequenced in a study of regulatory T cells in long-lasting Graves disease. TCR beta libraries were built with iRepertoire HTBI primers and Arm-PCR of CDR3 regions. Each CDR3 protein is one row after TCRdb ran MiXCR on the multiplex PCR reads. The data show 400,000 to 450,000 distinct CDR3 sequences, about 15% seen once. As to time point: newly diagnosed GD, antithyroid drugs for less than 3 months. Following extraction of RNA from PBMCs, that RNA was used to make the TCR library. These data also formed part of another study, on T cells in Graves' hyperthyroidism and ophthalmopathy.

Here the sequenced sample was peripheral blood mononuclear cells (PBMCs), taken at new diagnosis, from a patient treated with antithyroid drugs. These TCRs come from a woman in her thirties with Graves disease.

This clonotype showed up many times. V gene TRBV20-1 combines with J gene TRBJ1-5, with a weak D call TRBD1 (5 bases). The V end was cut by 0 bases, the J end by 2 bases, with 14 bases between. CDR1 is DFQATT and CDR2 is SNEGSKA in the germline V gene (reference sequence). The length of the CDR3 is 16 residues. The CDR3 sequence is CSARDPGDGGNQPQHF. In nucleotides, the CDR3 is TGCAGTGCTAGAGATCCCGGGGACGGGGGCAATCAGCCCCAGCATTTT.

This clonotype was observed at least ten times. This chain uses TRBV11-2 with TRBJ2-7, with D possibly matching TRBD2 (6 bases). V lost 6 bases, J lost 0 bases, and 15 bases lay in between. The CDR3 consists of 15 residues. CDR1 and CDR2 (germline): SGHAT, FQNNGV. The CDR3 reads CASRTSGPSSYEQYF. The DNA of the CDR3 is TGTGCCAGCAGAACCAGCGGGCCCAGCTCCTACGAGCAGTACTTC.

This clonotype was seen at least ten times. The V and J genes are TRBV5-5 and TRBJ2-1, with D unclear. Germline CDR1 and CDR2: SGHKS and YYEKEE (reference sequence). This CDR3 comprises 14 residues. V was trimmed by 7 bases and J by 7 bases, leaving 18 bases between them. The CDR3 nucleotides read TGTGCCAGCGGCAATTATGGCAGGTCGAATGAGCAGTTCTTC. It specifies CASGNYGRSNEQFF. The whole variable domain, remainder taken from reference TRBV5-5 and TRBJ2-1, is DAGVTQSPTHLIKTRGQQVTLRCSPISGHKSVSWYQQVLGQGPQFIFQYYEKEERGRGNFPDRFSARQFPNYSSELNVNALLLGDSALYLCASGNYGRSNEQFFGPGTRLTVL.

A few counts support this clonotype. CDR3: CASSETGPRETQYF. CDR3 in DNA: TGTGCCAGCAGTGAGACAGGCCCCCGGGAGACCCAGTACTTC. This chain connects TRBV25-1 to TRBJ2-5, with a tentative D call TRBD1 (6 bases). The V and J ends lost 3 bases and 5 bases respectively, with 13 bases between them. The CDR3 has 14 residues. Germline values: CDR1 MGHDK, CDR2 SYGVNS. Supplemented by reference TRBV25-1 and TRBJ2-5, the full variable domain reads EADIYQTPRYLVIGTGKKITLECSQTMGHDKMYWYQQDPGMELHLIHYSYGVNSTEKGDLSSESTVSRIRTEHFPLTLESARPSHTSQYLCASSETGPRETQYFGPGTRLLVL.

This clonotype was counted many times. This chain uses TRBV6-2 or TRBV6-3 with TRBJ1-5, with 7 positions matching TRBD1. The CDR3 is made up of 16 amino acids. Losses at the gene ends were 2 bases for V and 1 base for J; bases not matched to a gene: 5. Germline assignment: CDR1 MNHEY and CDR2 SVGEGT. The CDR3 here is CASSYPGQISNQPQHF. For the CDR3, the DNA is TGTGCCAGCAGTTACCCGGGACAGATAAGCAATCAGCCCCAGCATTTT.

Ten or more counts support this clonotype. The V gene is TRBV5-1, the J gene TRBJ2-7; D call uncertain. The CDR3 has 12 amino acids. Germline V gene data show CDR1 as SGHRS and CDR2 as YFSETQ. V was trimmed by 0 bases and J by 6 bases, leaving 7 bases between them. The CDR3 is CASSLGALEQYF. DNA for the CDR3: TGCGCCAGCAGCTTGGGTGCTCTCGAGCAGTACTTC.

The chain carries TRBV5-1 and TRBJ2-2, with a possible D match to TRBD1 (6 bases). Germline V gene sequence: CDR1 SGHRS, CDR2 YFSETQ. The ends were cut back, 1 base at V and 2 bases at J, with 15 bases in the middle. The CDR3 has 17 residues. The CDR3 DNA reads as TGCGCCAGCAGCTTGTTGGTAGTGGGACAAAACACCGGGGAGCTGTTTTTT. It is translated as CASSLLVVGQNTGELFF.

Remarks on this clonotype: A much larger clone differs from this one at a single base, so this may be a read error. The chain is built from TRBV6-1 and TRBJ1-1; D is ambiguous. Germline loops: CDR1 MNHNS, CDR2 SASEGT. This CDR3 is built from 15 residues. In nucleotides, the CDR3 is TGTTCCAGCAGATTCGACGGACCCGCGAACACTGAAGCTTTCTTT. Its protein is CSSRFDGPANTEAFF.

This clonotype was counted between two and nine times. The rearrangement joins TRBV4-1 to TRBJ2-3, with a weak D call TRBD2 (5 bases). The germline V and J ends were trimmed by 3 bases and 0 bases, with 10 bases remaining between them. This CDR3 spans 15 amino acids. CDR1 is MGHRA and CDR2 is YSYEKL in the germline V gene. CDR3 nucleotide sequence: TGCGCCAGCAGCCAGAGACTAACTAGCACAGATACGCAGTATTTT. Protein sequence: CASSQRLTSTDTQYF.

There are many counts of this clonotype. The chain uses TRBV7-2 and TRBJ2-1, with TRBD1 matching 9 bases. Per the germline V gene, CDR1 is SGHTA and CDR2 is FQGNSA. With 2 bases clipped from V and 5 bases from J, the junction kept 7 bases outside the gene matches. This CDR3 contains 16 residues. CDR3 residues: CASSLIGTGLNNEQFF. CDR3 coding DNA: TGTGCCAGCAGCTTAATCGGGACAGGGTTAAACAATGAGCAGTTCTTC. Based on the CDR3 plus reference TRBV7-2 and TRBJ2-1, the full variable domain is GAGVSQSPSNKVTEKGKDVELRCDPISGHTALYWYRQSLGQGLEFLIYFQGNSAPDKSGLPSDRFSAERTGGSVSTLTIQRTQQEDSAVYLCASSLIGTGLNNEQFFGPGTRLTVL.

At least ten counts were recorded for this clonotype. This chain joins TRBV6-1 and TRBJ2-5; tentatively, D is TRBD2 (6 bases). The CDR3 consists of 15 residues. Germline V lookup: CDR1 MNHNS, CDR2 SASEGT. Between the trimmed V and J ends, which lost 6 bases and 4 bases, there was a span of 18 bases. CDR3 in amino acids: CASRDGGPRGETQYF. The CDR3 DNA is TGTGCCAGCAGGGATGGAGGGCCACGAGGAGAGACCCAGTACTTC.

The V gene is TRBV9, the J gene TRBJ1-6; no clear D. V lost 0 bases and J lost 7, with 8 bases in between. This CDR3 spans 14 amino acids. The germline V gene has CDR1 SGDLS and CDR2 YYNGEE. Here the CDR3 DNA reads TGTGCCAGCAGCGTAGGGGAACGGAATTCACCCCTCCACTTT. Residues: CASSVGERNSPLHF.

In its sample, this clonotype was seen many times. V and J are TRBV18 and TRBJ2-7; 7 bases agree with TRBD2. Germline CDR1 and CDR2: KGHSH and LQKENI. This CDR3 is built from 14 residues. Trimming at V came to 3 bases and at J to 3 bases, leaving 5 bases not matched to a gene. CDR3 nucleotides: TGTGCCAGCTCACCCGGCGGGGGAATCTACGAGCAGTACTTC. Amino acid sequence: CASSPGGGIYEQYF.

This clonotype was recorded at least ten times. The chain is built from TRBV5-1 and TRBJ2-3; TRBD1 might be the D (6 bases). This CDR3 is built from 15 residues. V was trimmed by 1 base and J by 1 base, leaving 10 bases between them. Germline V lookup: CDR1 SGHRS, CDR2 YFSETQ. The CDR3 bases are TGCGCCAGCAGCTTGCATCAGGGGCGCACAGATACGCAGTATTTT. It specifies CASSLHQGRTDTQYF.

The chain combines TRBV6-5 with TRBJ2-7, with D unresolved. V gave up 2 bases and J gave up 3 bases, with 5 bases separating them. Germline-derived CDR1 and CDR2 are MNHEY and SVGAGI. The CDR3 runs to 12 residues. In DNA form, the CDR3 reads TGTGCCAGCAGTTACGTGGGCTACGAGCAGTACTTC. Residues: CASSYVGYEQYF.

This clonotype was picked up many times. The V gene is TRBV7-9, the J gene TRBJ2-1; 10 bases fit TRBD2. The CDR3 has 16 amino acids. Trimming removed 5 bases from V and 2 bases from J; junction bases left unmatched: 6. The germline V gene encodes CDR1 SEHNR and CDR2 FQNEAQ (reference sequence). In DNA, the CDR3 is TGTGCCAGCAGCCCAAAACTAGCGGGGCCCTACAATGAGCAGTTCTTC. Translation gives CASSPKLAGPYNEQFF.

This clonotype has ten or more counts. The rearrangement uses TRBV11-1 and TRBJ1-2; perhaps TRBD1 as D (5 bases). This CDR3 spans 14 amino acids. V lost 2 bases and J lost 4, with 11 bases in between. Germline CDR1 and CDR2: SGHAT and FQDESV (reference sequence). The CDR3 spells CASSLQGLSYGYTF. The CDR3, as DNA: TGTGCCAGCAGCTTACAGGGCCTTTCCTATGGCTACACCTTC.

This clonotype appeared many times. This chain connects TRBV27 to TRBJ2-5; 7 positions agree with TRBD1. V shed 4 bases, J shed 2 bases, and the junction held 13 bases outside the gene matches. The CDR3 length is 17 residues. CDR1 and CDR2 from the germline V gene are MNHEY and SMNVEV (reference sequence). Written as DNA, the CDR3 is TGTGCCAGCAGTTCAACTACCGACAGGGTGGCGCAAGAGACCCAGTACTTC. It is translated as CASSSTTDRVAQETQYF.

This chain links TRBV10-3 with TRBJ2-7; 10 nucleotides match TRBD2. CDR1 and CDR2 from the germline V gene are ENHRY and SYGVKD. The V segment lost 5 bases and the J segment 6 bases; nucleotides outside the gene matches: 13. The CDR3 contains 16 residues. This chain's CDR3 is CAISRAGLAARGEQYF. The DNA of the CDR3 is TGTGCCATCAGTAGAGCCGGACTAGCGGCTCGCGGCGAGCAGTACTTC.

This clonotype was seen many times. The chain links TRBV30 to TRBJ2-1; D remains ambiguous. The CDR3 length is 12 residues. With 1 base removed from V and 6 bases from J, the gap between germline ends came to 7 bases. Germline V gene data show CDR1 as GTSNPN and CDR2 as SVGIG (reference sequence). CDR3 DNA sequence: TGTGCCTGGAGTGGTGTTGTCAATGAGCAGTTCTTC. This gives the protein CAWSGVVNEQFF.

At least ten counts were recorded for this clonotype. This CDR3 reads CASSFQAVAGEQYF. As DNA, the CDR3 is TGTGCCAGCAGCTTTCAAGCGGTAGCGGGCGAGCAGTACTTC. The V and J genes are TRBV11-2 and TRBJ2-7; 7 nucleotides line up with TRBD2. Germline lookup yields CDR1 SGHAT and CDR2 FQNNGV. The CDR3 is made up of 14 amino acids. The J segment lost 6 bases and the V segment lost 3 bases, leaving 8 bases of the junction unmatched.

V is TRBV20-1 and J is TRBJ1-5; D not resolved. The CDR3 is made up of 13 amino acids. The germline gives CDR1 DFQATT, CDR2 SNEGSKA (reference sequence). Trimming took 1 base from V and 5 from J, leaving 9 bases between them. As DNA, the CDR3 is TGCAGTGCTAGAGTCCGCCCGGATCAGCCCCAGCATTTT. This sequence encodes CSARVRPDQPQHF.

V is TRBV5-1 and J is TRBJ2-5, with D possibly TRBD2 on 5 matching bases. Trimming shortened V by 2 bases and J by 1 base, and 12 bases separated the two germline ends. Germline V gene sequence: CDR1 SGHRS, CDR2 YFSETQ. CDR3 length equals 15 residues. The CDR3 DNA reads as TGCGCCAGCAGCTTTGGTGGGAGCATCCAAGAGACCCAGTACTTC. Protein sequence: CASSFGGSIQETQYF.

There are many counts of this clonotype. V and J are TRBV12-3 or TRBV12-4 and TRBJ2-2, with unresolved D. The CDR3 has 17 amino acids. The V and J ends lost 3 bases and 2 bases respectively, with 16 bases between them. CDR3 in DNA: TGTGCCAGCAGTTTCGTCATAGGGTCCACAAACACCGGGGAGCTGTTTTTT. This codes for CASSFVIGSTNTGELFF.

The chain employs TRBV2 and TRBJ1-3; no firm D call. The CDR3 is 14 amino acids. Trimming pared 5 bases from V and 0 bases from J, leaving 8 bases between. CDR1 and CDR2 from the germline V gene are SNHLY and FYNNEI. The CDR3 spells CASSTYISGNTIYF. Here the CDR3 DNA reads TGTGCCAGCAGTACTTATATCTCTGGAAACACCATATATTTT.

This clonotype came up many times. V is TRBV28 and J is TRBJ1-2; no clear D gene. CDR1 MDHEN and CDR2 SYDVKM come from the germline V gene. This CDR3 has 15 residues. V shed 6 bases and J shed 4 bases, with 18 bases lying between them. CDR3 coding DNA: TGTGCCAGCAGGAATACCCGTGGAGACCGCTATGGCTACACCTTC. This gives the protein CASRNTRGDRYGYTF.

Ten or more counts support this clonotype. V gene TRBV7-9 combines with J gene TRBJ2-1; the match to TRBD2 covers 8 bases. The CDR3 loop spans 16 amino acids. J was trimmed by 7 bases and V by 5 bases; bases with no gene match: 13. Germline CDR1 reads SEHNR; CDR2 reads FQNEAQ (reference sequence). Written as DNA, the CDR3 is TGTGCCAGCAGCAGACTAGCGAGAGGGGTAAGGAATGAGCAGTTCTTC. Its protein is CASSRLARGVRNEQFF.

This clonotype was found a few times. A much larger clone sits a single nucleotide away, making a read error possible. The gene calls are TRBV18 and TRBJ2-7; no reliable D call. With 2 bases removed from V and 1 base from J, the gap between germline ends came to 12 bases. Germline values: CDR1 KGHSH, CDR2 LQKENI. The CDR3 contains 15 residues. The CDR3 sequence is CASSPFNGPSYEQYF. Here the CDR3 DNA reads TGTGCCAGCTCACCATTTAACGGGCCGTCCTACGAGCAGTACTTC. The whole variable domain, remainder taken from reference TRBV18 and TRBJ2-7, is NAGVMQNPRHLVRRRGQEARLRCSPMKGHSHVYWYRQLPEEGLKFMVYLQKENIIDESGMPKERFSAEFPKEGPSILRIQQVVRGDSAAYFCASSPFNGPSYEQYFGPGTRLTVT.

In this sample, this clonotype turned up many times. This chain connects TRBV6-5 to TRBJ2-7, with 7 nucleotides matching TRBD1. Trimming took 4 bases from V and 2 from J; bases not matched to a gene: 8. Looked up from germline, CDR1 is MNHEY and CDR2 is SVGAGI. The CDR3 consists of 15 residues. The CDR3 DNA reads as TGTGCCAGCAGTTCTTTGCGAGGGGGCCCCTACGAGCAGTACTTC. Translating gives CASSSLRGGPYEQYF.